These 19 T cell receptor beta chains originate from one sample sequenced in a study of T cell responses to AZD1222 COVID-19 vaccine. This table comes from immunoSEQ multiplex PCR, and its TCRdb copy is limited to in-frame clones, with some not included. Among 150,000 to 200,000 clones listed, roughly 91% were seen once. The sequenced sample was peripheral blood, obtained on day 0 of AZD1222 vaccination. These receptors all stem from an adult in good health.

The chain is built from TRBV7-2 and TRBJ1-2; 7 nucleotides line up with TRBD1. CDR1 is SGHTA and CDR2 is FQGNSA in the germline V gene. This CDR3 contains 14 residues. The V gene end was trimmed by 4 bases and the J gene end by 2 bases; junction bases not matched to a gene: 4. The DNA for the CDR3 is TGTGCCAGCAGCTCTGACAGGGTGAACTATGGCTACACCTTC. Its protein product is CASSSDRVNYGYTF.

This clone came up a few times. The chain carries TRBV6-5 and TRBJ1-2; 11 nucleotides match TRBD1. The CDR3 has 16 amino acids. The V gene end was trimmed by 0 bases and the J gene end by 3 bases; junction bases not matched to a gene: 3. Looked up from germline, CDR1 is MNHEY and CDR2 is SVGAGI. DNA for the CDR3: TGTGCCAGCAGTTACTCAGGACAGGGGGCTTACTATGGCTACACCTTC. As protein: CASSYSGQGAYYGYTF.

V gene TRBV12-3 or TRBV12-4 combines with J gene TRBJ2-2; D is undetermined. The CDR3 has 11 residues. The ends were cut back, 8 bases at V and 1 base at J, with 2 bases in the middle. The DNA for the CDR3 is TGTGCCAGCTGGAACACCGGGGAGCTGTTTTTT. It specifies CASWNTGELFF.

This clone was observed a few times. The chain joins TRBV5-1 to TRBJ1-3; 8 bases match TRBD1. The CDR3 length is 15 residues. J gave up 2 bases and V 4 bases, and 5 bases lay outside the gene matches. The V gene's germline CDR1 is SGHRS and CDR2 YFSETQ. The chain's CDR3 is CASSADRVPGNTIYF. Here the CDR3 DNA reads TGCGCCAGCAGCGCGGACAGGGTGCCTGGAAACACCATATATTTT.

The chain links TRBV6-5 to TRBJ1-6; no firm D call. The V gene lost 3 bases and the J gene lost 4 bases, with 7 bases spanning the gap. Germline assignment: CDR1 MNHEY and CDR2 SVGAGI. The CDR3 runs 14 residues. CDR3 DNA sequence: TGTGCCAGCAGTTATGCACGGTATAATTCACCCCTCCACTTT. This translates into CASSYARYNSPLHF.

This chain uses TRBV19 with TRBJ1-4, with D unresolved. CDR3 length equals 13 residues. V lost 0 bases and J 7 bases, leaving 6 bases between the germline ends. CDR1 is LNHDA and CDR2 is SQIVND in the germline V gene (reference sequence). CDR3 in DNA: TGTGCCAGTAGTATAGAGGCAGCTGAAAAACTGTTTTTT. Its translation is CASSIEAAEKLFF.

The chain has TRBV10-2 and TRBJ1-2, with D uncertain. V was shortened by 3 bases and J by 0 bases, with 8 bases between the two germline ends. CDR3 size: 14 residues. The germline gives CDR1 WSHSY, CDR2 SAAADI. Written as DNA, the CDR3 is TGCGCCAGCAGTGATCTCCGACCTAACTATGGCTACACCTTC. Translation gives CASSDLRPNYGYTF.

The chain is built from TRBV14 and TRBJ2-7; 9 bases align to TRBD2. The V and J ends lost 0 bases and 1 base, in that order; junction bases with no gene match: 7. The germline V gene has CDR1 SGHDN and CDR2 FVKESK. The CDR3 covers 17 residues. The CDR3 loop reads CASSQDLPSGISYEQYF. For the CDR3, the DNA is TGTGCCAGCAGCCAAGATCTCCCTAGCGGGATTTCCTACGAGCAGTACTTC.

This sequence joins TRBV6-6 and TRBJ2-1; 8 nucleotides agree with TRBD1. Per germline, CDR1 MNHNY and CDR2 SVGAGI (reference sequence). This CDR3 comprises 17 residues. J was trimmed by 1 base and V by 5 bases; bases with no gene match: 10. The CDR3 region has the DNA TGTGCCAGCAGTCCCCTCCGGACAGGGAGGTCCTACAATGAGCAGTTCTTC. Its protein product is CASSPLRTGRSYNEQFF.

The V and J genes are TRBV15 and TRBJ2-4; 8 positions agree with TRBD1. Trimming at V came to 0 bases and at J to 8 bases, leaving 6 bases not matched to a gene. The CDR3 covers 15 residues. Germline V lookup: CDR1 LNHNV, CDR2 YYDKDF (reference sequence). The DNA of the CDR3 is TGTGCCACCAGCAGAGAACAGGGGGTATTGGACATTCAGTACTTC. It is translated as CATSREQGVLDIQYF.

The chain uses TRBV29-1 and TRBJ2-3; TRBD2 matches 8 bases. Germline assignment: CDR1 SQVTM and CDR2 ANQGSEA. This CDR3 has 15 amino acids. J was trimmed by 4 bases and V by 6 bases; bases with no gene match: 12. The CDR3 sequence is CSVNTSGGRSDTQYF. In nucleotides, the CDR3 is TGCAGCGTGAATACTAGCGGAGGGCGCTCAGATACGCAGTATTTT.

The J gene is TRBJ1-1, the V gene TRBV30, with D uncertain. The germline V gene has CDR1 GTSNPN and CDR2 SVGIG (reference sequence). This CDR3 has 13 residues. Trimming left V 3 bases short and J 2 bases short, with 10 bases between. The CDR3 nucleotides read TGTGCCTGGAGAGGGCAATTCAACACTGAAGCTTTCTTT. Amino acid sequence: CAWRGQFNTEAFF. The entire variable domain, with the rest obtained from reference TRBV30 and TRBJ1-1, is as follows: SQTIHQWPATLVQPVGSPLSLECTVEGTSNPNLYWYRQAAGRGLQLLFYSVGIGQISSEVPQNLSASRPQDRQFILSSKKLLLSDSGFYLCAWRGQFNTEAFFGQGTRLTVV.

This rearrangement joins TRBV6-6 to TRBJ2-2; D gene unclear. Per germline, CDR1 MNHNY and CDR2 SVGAGI (reference sequence). Deletions cut 6 bases from V and 1 base from J, with 9 bases between. There are 14 residues in the CDR3. In nucleotides, the CDR3 is TGTGCCAGCAGCCTGGGCGGGAACACCGGGGAGCTGTTTTTT. Encoded protein: CASSLGGNTGELFF.

The genes are TRBV27 and TRBJ1-4, with no clear D. Trimming left V 1 base short and J 5 bases short, with 8 bases between. Germline V lookup: CDR1 MNHEY, CDR2 SMNVEV (reference sequence). The CDR3 is 14 amino acids. The CDR3 region is CASSLLGSNEKLFF. The CDR3 nucleotides read TGTGCCAGCAGTTTATTGGGCAGCAATGAAAAACTGTTTTTT.

Only a few counts were recorded for this clone. The chain employs TRBV15 and TRBJ1-5, with unresolved D. V was clipped by 0 bases and J by 7 bases, with 4 bases between them. Per the germline V gene, CDR1 is LNHNV and CDR2 is YYDKDF (reference sequence). The CDR3 is made up of 12 amino acids. CDR3 DNA sequence: TGTGCCACCAGCAGAGAGATGCAGCCCCAGCATTTT. It translates to CATSREMQPQHF.

A note on this clone: Compared with germline, one end of the junction differs, possibly owing to a read error. The rearrangement joins TRBV6-4 to TRBJ2-5, with 8 bases that match TRBD1. Germline CDR1 reads MRHNA; CDR2 reads SNTAGT. The CDR3 runs 13 residues. The CDR3 DNA reads TGTGCCCCCTCCCCCAGGGGGCAAGGGACCCAGTACTTC. Its translation is CAPSPRGQGTQYF.

The chain recombines TRBV14 with TRBJ1-1; D perhaps matches TRBD1 (5 bases). Trimming pared 5 bases from V and 1 base from J, leaving 8 bases between. Per the germline V gene, CDR1 is SGHDN and CDR2 is FVKESK. The CDR3 sequence is 13 residues long. CDR3 sequence reads: CASSERGNTEAFF. The CDR3 DNA reads TGTGCCAGCAGCGAGAGGGGGAACACTGAAGCTTTCTTT.

This sequence joins TRBV18 and TRBJ2-7; D not resolved. Germline CDR1 KGHSH, CDR2 LQKENI. The CDR3 length is 13 residues. The germline V and J ends were trimmed by 5 bases and 4 bases, with 12 bases remaining between them. CDR3: CASSGNSAYEQYV. Written as DNA, the CDR3 is TGTGCCAGCTCAGGGAACTCCGCGTACGAGCAGTACGTC.

This sequence joins TRBV28 and TRBJ1-5, with D possibly matching TRBD1 (5 bases). Germline values: CDR1 MDHEN, CDR2 SYDVKM. The CDR3 is made up of 14 amino acids. V was clipped by 3 bases and J by 7 bases, with 13 bases between them. This chain's CDR3 is CASSFSAGNQPQHF. In nucleotides, the CDR3 is TGTGCCAGCAGTTTCTCGGCAGGGAACCAGCCCCAGCATTTT.